This T cell receptor (beta chain) was captured by sequencing in a study of beta chain features in type 1 diabetes. Stem cell-like memory, regulatory, central memory and naive CD4+ cells were sorted via CD45RO/CCR7/CD25/CD127/CD95/CD27. Concerning this clone itself: Its antigen is still unknown.

cDNA synthesis used the whole RNA isolate, giving expressed TCRB sequences. Profiled with immunoSEQ multiplex PCR; TCRdb holds only in-frame clones, not every one. The sample has roughly 340,000 clones, 10% to 15% seen once; the top ten hold around 0.01%. General study results and limits: Compared to healthy donors, patients appeared to have naive, central memory and Treg TCRB repertoires that were more alike. Among patients with Type 1 diabetes, TCRB CDR3s were moderately but significantly shorter in every one of the four CD4+ subsets.

The CDR3 loop spans 11 amino acids. The V gene's germline CDR1 is MGHRA and CDR2 YSYEKL. With 2 bases removed from V and 10 bases from J, the gap between germline ends came to 6 bases. The chain is built from TRBV4-1 and TRBJ2-1; no reliable D call. This clonotype originated in a woman aged 18-29 years with type 1 diabetes. The sample was naive CD4+ T cells from blood. The CDR3 is CASSQSVEQFF. The CDR3 DNA is TGCGCCAGCAGCCAAAGCGTCGAGCAGTTCTTC.